One T cell receptor beta chain is described in this entry. Profiling relied on immunoSEQ multiplex PCR, and the TCRdb table lists in-frame clones only, not all of them. The sample lists about 120,000 clones, over 85% occurring once. V shed 5 bases, J shed 2 bases, and the junction held 5 bases outside the gene matches. The CDR3 is 14 amino acids. Germline V gene data show CDR1 as MDHEN and CDR2 as SYDVKM. The record originates from a study of OX40 agonist ivuxolimab in advanced cancers. The rearrangement links TRBV28 to TRBJ2-7; TRBD1 agrees at 8 bases. The sample here was CD4+ or CD8+ T cells sorted from blood, taken in a trial of the OX40 agonist ivuxolimab. This clonotype was obtained from an adult with an advanced solid tumor such as melanoma, head and neck, liver or kidney cancer. CDR3 residues: CASSPQGVTYEQYF. CDR3 DNA sequence: TGTGCCAGCAGTCCACAGGGGGTCACCTACGAGCAGTACTTC.